The clone carrying this T cell receptor beta chain appeared once. Its antigen is not known. Sample barcodes and UMIs were carried by the TCR alpha and TCR beta cDNA libraries that 5'RACE generated with constant-segment primers. TCRdb called the 5' RACE reads again in MiXCR, with one record for every CDR3 protein. The sample lists 130,000 to 150,000 distinct CDR3 sequences; over 15% were seen once. The data belong to a study of T-cell memory formation after mild COVID-19. Overall study findings and caveats: Contracting clones from day 15 to 85 had balanced CD4/CD8; later expanders favoured CD4+. CD4+ contracting clones lay mainly in CM and EM, CD8+ ones in EMRA.

Germline lookup yields CDR1 MGHRA and CDR2 YSYEKL. The V end lost 3 bases, the J end lost 4 bases, and 12 bases lay between the germline ends. The length of the CDR3 is 14 residues. Material: PBMCs or a T cell subset sorted from them (not recorded which). The sequence came from an adult woman who had mild COVID-19 (a few samples of this study predate the infection). Cell type and time point are not known. This chain uses TRBV4-1 with TRBJ1-2; D is undetermined. Written as DNA, the CDR3 is TGCGCCAGCAGCCATGTCGACCTATCCTATGGCTACACCTTC. Encoded protein: CASSHVDLSYGYTF.